One TCR beta chain is described in this entry. In TCRdb, the 5' RACE reads were re-called with MiXCR into one record per CDR3 protein. The profile shows some 600,000 distinct CDR3 sequences, just over 7% of them singletons. The CDR3 covers 15 residues. Per germline, CDR1 SGHVS and CDR2 FQNEAQ. Trimming removed 6 bases from V and 6 bases from J; junction bases left unmatched: 9. The data are from a study of identical twins. These data were likewise used in another study, on yellow fever vaccine responses in identical twins.

Sequencing was performed on PBMCs. The chain carries TRBV7-8 and TRBJ2-7; 12 bases fit TRBD2. The receptor's source is a woman aged 18-30 years in good health. The CDR3 nucleotides read TGTGCCAGCAGTCAAAGACTAGCGGGAGCTTCCGAGCAGTACTTC. Protein sequence: CASSQRLAGASEQYF.